The present T cell receptor beta chain was sequenced within a study of T-cell memory formation after mild COVID-19. As concerns this clonotype: Antigen: not known.

Germline loops: CDR1 KGHDR, CDR2 SFDVKD. This CDR3 is built from 16 residues. V was pared by 5 bases and J by 4 bases, with 10 bases of the junction left unmatched. Study-wide findings and caveats: Later expanders leaned CD4+, whereas day 15 to 85 contracting clones were balanced CD4/CD8. The appearance of some responding clones in pre-infection memory suggested that cross-reactive memory joined.

5'RACE, which relied on constant-segment primers, yielded TCR alpha and TCR beta cDNA libraries carrying sample barcodes and UMIs. Each CDR3 protein gets one entry after TCRdb re-called the 5' RACE reads with MiXCR. The table lists about 560,000 distinct CDR3 sequences, roughly a fifth of them singletons. The receptor's source is an adult woman who had mild COVID-19 (a few samples of this study predate the infection). Cell type and time point are not known. The J gene is TRBJ2-3, the V gene TRBV24-1; 8 bases align to TRBD2. The sequenced material came from PBMCs or a T cell subset sorted from them (not recorded which). The CDR3, as DNA: TGTGCCACCAGTGGGAGTACTAGCGGAACGGCAGATACGCAGTATTTT. It yields the protein CATSGSTSGTADTQYF.